The source of this T cell receptor (beta chain) is a study of molecular identifiers for immune sequencing clone quantification. MiXCR, run by TCRdb on the PCR reads, gives a single entry per CDR3 protein. Of roughly 300,000 distinct CDR3 sequences in the sample, about a quarter were seen once. For naive CD8 T cells, sorting used the CD8+CD4-CCR7+CD45RA+ phenotype. Remarks on this clonotype: A clone one base away is much larger, so this may be a read error.

The sequence was obtained from a human donor in good health. Some libraries in this study had Jurkat cell RNA spiked in. Sequenced sample: naive CD8+ T cells from blood, with Jurkat cell RNA spiked in. Subset of the sample: FACS-sorted CD8+CD4-CCR7+CD45RA+ naive T cells.

This chain's CDR3 is CSVEGGSGRNIQYF. DNA for the CDR3: TGCAGCGTTGAAGGCGGGAGTGGCAGAAACATTCAGTACTTC. This chain joins TRBV29-1 and TRBJ2-4; 7 bases align to TRBD2. CDR3 length: 14 amino acids. J gave up 6 bases and V 1 base, and 6 bases lay outside the gene matches. Per germline, CDR1 SQVTM and CDR2 ANQGSEA. Full variable domain (missing parts from reference TRBV29-1 and TRBJ2-4): SAVISQKPSRDICQRGTSLTIQCQVDSQVTMMFWYRQQPGQSLTLIATANQGSEATYESGFVIDKFPISRPNLTFSTLTVSNMSPEDSSIYLCSVEGGSGRNIQYFGAGTRLSVL.